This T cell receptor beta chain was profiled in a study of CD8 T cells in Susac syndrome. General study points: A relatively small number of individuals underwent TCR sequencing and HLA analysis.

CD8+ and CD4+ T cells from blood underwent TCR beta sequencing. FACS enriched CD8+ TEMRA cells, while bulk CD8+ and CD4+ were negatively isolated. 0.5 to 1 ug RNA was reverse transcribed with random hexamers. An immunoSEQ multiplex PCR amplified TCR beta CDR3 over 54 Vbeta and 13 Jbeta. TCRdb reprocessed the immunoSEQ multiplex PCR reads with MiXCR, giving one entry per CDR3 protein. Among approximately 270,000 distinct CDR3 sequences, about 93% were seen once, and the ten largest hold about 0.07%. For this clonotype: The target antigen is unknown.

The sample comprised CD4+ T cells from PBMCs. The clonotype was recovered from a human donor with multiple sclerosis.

CDR3 residues: CASSVGPDRQPQHF. The CDR3 region has the DNA TGTGCCAGCAGCGTAGGGCCAGACCGCCAGCCCCAGCATTTT. The rearrangement uses TRBV9 and TRBJ1-5; D unresolved. In germline, CDR1 is SGDLS, CDR2 YYNGEE. The CDR3 loop spans 14 amino acids. V was trimmed by 0 bases and J by 7 bases, leaving 11 bases between them.